Presented here are 30 T cell receptor beta chains from one specimen sequenced in a study of T-cell memory formation after mild COVID-19. TCRdb reprocessed the 5' RACE reads with MiXCR, giving one entry per CDR3 protein. The table has around 390,000 distinct CDR3 sequences, roughly 15% seen once. The specimen was PBMCs or a T cell subset sorted from them (not recorded which). The receptor source for this set is a man in his late teens or twenties who had mild COVID-19 (a few samples of this study predate the infection). Cell type and time point are not known.

This clonotype was recorded a few times. CDR3 protein: CASTLLGGSTNEQFF. CDR3 sequence (DNA): TGTGCCAGCACCCTACTTGGCGGGTCTACAAATGAGCAGTTCTTC. The chain uses TRBV6-2 or TRBV6-3 and TRBJ2-1, with D maybe TRBD2 (5 bases). CDR1 and CDR2 from the germline V gene are MNHEY and SVGEGT. The length of the CDR3 is 15 residues. The ends were cut back, 7 bases at V and 7 bases at J, with 20 bases in the middle.

The genes are TRBV20-1 and TRBJ1-2; perhaps TRBD1 as D (5 bases). V was cut by 0 bases and J by 12 bases, with 20 bases left in between. Looked up from germline, CDR1 is DFQATT and CDR2 is SNEGSKA (reference sequence). The CDR3 length is 14 residues. CDR3: CSARDRRGRPPNTF. CDR3 sequence (DNA): TGCAGTGCTAGAGATCGGAGGGGCAGGCCCCCTAACACCTTC.

The genes are TRBV28 and TRBJ2-3; D is ambiguous. This CDR3 comprises 12 residues. The germline CDR1 and CDR2 sequences are MDHEN and SYDVKM. Deletions cut 4 bases from V and 4 bases from J, with 6 bases between. CDR3 amino acids: CASSSFPDTQYF. The CDR3 DNA reads as TGTGCCAGCAGTTCCTTTCCAGATACGCAGTATTTT.

The chain uses TRBV5-4 and TRBJ2-7; a weak D match, TRBD1 (5 bases). Deletions cut 1 base from V and 7 bases from J, with 12 bases between. The CDR3 runs to 13 residues. CDR1 and CDR2 (germline): SGHNT, YYREEE (reference sequence). The CDR3: CASSLQGPSEQYF. CDR3 in DNA: TGTGCCAGCAGCTTGCAGGGCCCCTCTGAGCAGTACTTC.

This clonotype was seen only a few times. The CDR3 coding sequence is TGCAGTGCTAGACGTCTAGCGAGCACAGATACGCAGTATTTT. Amino acid sequence: CSARRLASTDTQYF. This chain links TRBV20-1 with TRBJ2-3, with a tentative D call TRBD2 (6 bases). This CDR3 has 14 amino acids. V was pared by 2 bases and J by 0 bases, with 9 bases between. Looked up from germline, CDR1 is DFQATT and CDR2 is SNEGSKA (reference sequence).

This clonotype has just a few counts. The chain carries TRBV23-1 and TRBJ2-2; the D gene is possibly TRBD1 (6 bases). TRBV23-1 falls under the ORF class, with uncertain function. The CDR3 is made up of 14 amino acids. The ends were cut back, 6 bases at V and 4 bases at J, with 12 bases in the middle. The CDR3 loop reads CASRFDRRTGELFF. DNA of the CDR3: TGCGCCAGCAGATTCGACAGGCGCACCGGGGAGCTGTTTTTT.

The chain joins TRBV6-2 or TRBV6-3 to TRBJ2-7, with a possible D match to TRBD2 (5 bases). Germline CDR1 MNHEY, CDR2 SVGEGT. This CDR3 comprises 15 residues. Trimming took off 4 bases at V and 3 bases at J, with 16 bases between the two ends. The CDR3 loop reads CASSSAGLQDYEQYF. For the CDR3, the DNA is TGTGCCAGCAGTTCCGCCGGACTCCAGGACTACGAGCAGTACTTC.

V and J are TRBV3-1 and TRBJ1-2; D call uncertain. V was trimmed by 5 bases and J by 6 bases, leaving 7 bases between them. Germline V gene sequence: CDR1 LGHDT, CDR2 YNNKEL (reference sequence). This CDR3 spans 11 amino acids. CDR3 loop: CASSDRDGYTF. The CDR3 DNA sequence: TGTGCCAGCAGCGACCGGGATGGCTACACCTTC.

The chain combines TRBV12-3 or TRBV12-4 with TRBJ1-1; D is uncertain. V lost 2 bases and J lost 1, with 8 bases in between. The CDR3 is 14 residues long. Written as DNA, the CDR3 is TGTGCCAGCAGTTTAACGGACGGGAACACTGAAGCTTTCTTT. Encoded protein: CASSLTDGNTEAFF.

V gene TRBV29-1 combines with J gene TRBJ1-1, with 7 bases matching TRBD1. The CDR3 loop spans 14 amino acids. Germline CDR1 reads SQVTM; CDR2 reads ANQGSEA. V trimming: 3 bases; J trimming: 4 bases; junction bases outside the gene matches: 8. In nucleotides, the CDR3 is TGCAGCGTTGATTACAGGGGAAGGACCACTGAAGCTTTCTTT. Translation gives CSVDYRGRTTEAFF.

The gene calls are TRBV6-2 or TRBV6-3 and TRBJ1-5; D gene ambiguous. The germline gives CDR1 MNHEY, CDR2 SVGEGT. The CDR3 spans 14 residues. V dropped 4 bases and J dropped 0 bases, with 7 bases sitting between them. The CDR3 coding sequence is TGTGCCAGCAGTTGGATGACTAGCAATCAGCCCCAGCATTTT. As protein: CASSWMTSNQPQHF.

The chain joins TRBV2 to TRBJ1-5; D uncertain. This CDR3 contains 12 residues. The V gene's germline CDR1 is SNHLY and CDR2 FYNNEI. V lost 8 bases, J lost 10 bases, and 15 bases lay in between. CDR3 amino acids: CASGQTNLPQHF. The CDR3 DNA reads TGTGCCAGCGGGCAGACCAATTTACCCCAGCATTTT.

This clonotype was detected ten times or more. The chain combines TRBV7-9 with TRBJ2-7, with 9 bases identical to TRBD1. V lost 6 bases, J lost 1 base, and 7 bases stayed unmatched. The CDR3 extends over 15 amino acids. Germline V gene sequence: CDR1 SEHNR, CDR2 FQNEAQ (reference sequence). The chain's CDR3 is CASSLGQGSSYEQYF. In DNA, the CDR3 is TGTGCCAGCAGTTTGGGACAGGGCTCTTCCTACGAGCAGTACTTC.

In its sample, this clonotype was seen a few times. V usage is TRBV6-5 and J usage is TRBJ2-1, with 9 bases fitting TRBD2. Germline V gene data show CDR1 as MNHEY and CDR2 as SVGAGI. The CDR3 runs to 15 residues. The trim removed 3 bases at V and 5 bases at J, leaving 5 bases unmatched. The DNA of the CDR3 is TGTGCCAGCAGTTATCTCGCGGGGGGGCACAATGAGCAGTTCTTC. Residues: CASSYLAGGHNEQFF.

This sequence joins TRBV6-5 and TRBJ1-2; D is uncertain. Between the trimmed V and J ends, which lost 2 bases and 6 bases, there was a span of 7 bases. The CDR3 totals 12 residues. Germline V gene lookup returns CDR1 MNHEY and CDR2 SVGAGI. CDR3 in amino acids: CASSYEGNGYTF. DNA for the CDR3: TGTGCCAGCAGTTACGAAGGGAATGGCTACACCTTC.

This clonotype was seen more than once but under ten times. The V and J genes are TRBV7-2 and TRBJ1-4, with 8 bases that match TRBD1. The CDR3 is 17 amino acids. Germline V gene sequence: CDR1 SGHTA, CDR2 FQGNSA. The ends lost 4 bases at V and 10 bases at J; junction bases unmatched: 17. The CDR3 DNA sequence: TGTGCCAGCAGCTGGGGATACCGGACAGGGTCTATGCGAAAACTGTTTTTT. This codes for CASSWGYRTGSMRKLFF.

The chain recombines TRBV6-2 or TRBV6-3 with TRBJ2-7; no reliable D call. The CDR3 spans 14 residues. Germline V gives CDR1 MNHEY, CDR2 SVGEGT. With 6 bases removed from V and 3 bases from J, the gap between germline ends came to 15 bases. CDR3 sequence reads: CASSSSRGNYEQYF. In DNA form, the CDR3 reads TGTGCCAGCAGCTCGAGCCGCGGCAACTACGAGCAGTACTTC.

The chain recombines TRBV12-3 or TRBV12-4 with TRBJ1-1; 7 bases align to TRBD1. J was trimmed by 5 bases and V by 3 bases; bases with no gene match: 6. The CDR3 spans 14 residues. CDR3 nucleotides: TGTGCCAGCAGTTTTCTGGAGGGGGCTACTGAAGCTTTCTTT. Amino acids: CASSFLEGATEAFF.

The chain is built from TRBV6-1 and TRBJ1-1; D unclear. CDR1 and CDR2 from the germline V gene are MNHNS and SASEGT. This CDR3 is 13 amino acids long. Trimming left V 7 bases short and J 2 bases short, with 11 bases between. The CDR3 loop reads CASMLDGNTEAFF. In DNA form, the CDR3 reads TGTGCCAGCATGCTGGACGGAAACACTGAAGCTTTCTTT.

This chain connects TRBV4-2 to TRBJ2-5; D possibly corresponds to TRBD2 (5 bases). There are 19 residues in the CDR3. Trimming removed 0 bases from V and 5 bases from J, with 25 bases in between. Germline values: CDR1 LGHNA, CDR2 YNFKEQ. CDR3 DNA: TGTGCCAGCAGCCAAGATGAAGTGATAGCCCGCGCCGGCGGGGAGACCCAGTACTTC. Amino acid sequence: CASSQDEVIARAGGETQYF.

The gene calls are TRBV5-5 and TRBJ2-3; no reliable D call. The ends were cut back, 6 bases at V and 1 base at J, with 15 bases in the middle. CDR1 and CDR2 (germline): SGHKS, YYEKEE (reference sequence). The CDR3 is 15 residues long. In DNA form, the CDR3 reads TGTGCCAGCACTGCGCTTATCCGGGGCACAGATACGCAGTATTTT. Translated: CASTALIRGTDTQYF.

The chain's CDR3 is CASRADGYGYTF. Written as DNA, the CDR3 is TGTGCCAGCAGAGCGGACGGCTATGGCTACACCTTC. This rearrangement joins TRBV6-1 to TRBJ1-2; no firm D call. The germline V and J ends were trimmed by 6 bases and 4 bases, with 9 bases remaining between them. Germline CDR1 and CDR2: MNHNS and SASEGT. This CDR3 comprises 12 residues.

The rearrangement links TRBV6-2 or TRBV6-3 to TRBJ2-7, with 7 positions matching TRBD2. Germline V lookup: CDR1 MNHEY, CDR2 SVGEGT. The J segment lost 5 bases and the V segment lost 0 bases, leaving 7 bases of the junction unmatched. This CDR3 region has 15 residues. The CDR3, as DNA: TGTGCCAGCAGTTACTCGAGCGGGGTCGGGGACGAGCAGTACTTC. Encoded protein: CASSYSSGVGDEQYF.

The sample holds many counts of this clonotype. This CDR3 reads CASSQDGYNQPQHF. The DNA for the CDR3 is TGTGCCAGCAGCCAAGACGGGTACAATCAGCCCCAGCATTTT. V gene TRBV3-1 combines with J gene TRBJ1-5; D is uncertain. The CDR3 sequence is 14 residues long. V was pared by 0 bases and J by 3 bases, with 6 bases between. In germline, CDR1 is LGHDT, CDR2 YNNKEL (reference sequence).

V is TRBV4-3 and J is TRBJ1-3; no definite D call. Per germline, CDR1 LGHNA and CDR2 YSLEER. The CDR3 is made up of 13 amino acids. The V and J ends lost 6 bases and 4 bases respectively, with 10 bases between them. The CDR3 spells CASRPSFGNTIYF. The CDR3 DNA follows: TGCGCCAGCAGGCCTTCCTTCGGAAACACCATATATTTT.

In the case of this clonotype: One end of the junction is discordant with germline, which a read error may explain. The chain joins TRBV7-2 to TRBJ2-2; D possibly corresponds to TRBD2 (5 bases). This CDR3 spans 13 amino acids. Per the germline V gene, CDR1 is SGHTA and CDR2 is FQGNSA. Written as DNA, the CDR3 is TGTGCCAGCAGCCGCCAGCGAACCGGGGATCTGTTTTTT. Translated: CASSRQRTGDLFF.

V and J are TRBV10-3 and TRBJ2-3, with 7 bases identical to TRBD2. The V segment lost 1 base and the J segment 4 bases; nucleotides outside the gene matches: 5. CDR3 size: 15 residues. Germline loops: CDR1 ENHRY, CDR2 SYGVKD. This CDR3 reads CAISEWAGRADTQYF. DNA of the CDR3: TGTGCCATCAGTGAGTGGGCAGGGAGGGCAGATACGCAGTATTTT.

This clonotype has a handful of counts. V and J are TRBV7-3 and TRBJ2-3; 9 positions match TRBD2. With V trimmed by 3 bases and J by 6 bases, 7 bases remained unmatched. The CDR3 runs to 15 residues. Per germline, CDR1 SGHTA and CDR2 FQGTGA. The DNA of the CDR3 is TGTGCCAGCAGCTTGAGTAGCGGGGGATCGGATACGCAGTATTTT. Its translation: CASSLSSGGSDTQYF.

This clonotype came up many times. The chain joins TRBV6-2 or TRBV6-3 to TRBJ2-6, with a tentative D call TRBD1 (5 bases). V was shortened by 8 bases and J by 0 bases, with 8 bases between the two germline ends. From germline, CDR1 is MNHEY and CDR2 SVGEGT. The CDR3 contains 14 residues. The CDR3 region is CASFQGSGANVLTF. The CDR3, as DNA: TGTGCCAGCTTCCAGGGCTCTGGGGCCAACGTCCTGACTTTC.

The V and J genes are TRBV7-9 and TRBJ2-6; a possible D gene is TRBD2 (5 bases). CDR1 and CDR2 from the germline V gene are SEHNR and FQNEAQ (reference sequence). Between the trimmed V and J ends, which lost 2 bases and 0 bases, there was a span of 8 bases. The CDR3 is 16 amino acids. CDR3 protein: CASSLPAGSGANVLTF. CDR3 in DNA: TGTGCCAGCAGCTTACCGGCGGGCTCTGGGGCCAACGTCCTGACTTTC.